This TCR beta chain came from a study of blood T cell repertoires in COVID-19. In the authors' workflow: Scientists estimated how many nucleated cells there were by amplifying reference gene primers. Clones were read by immunoSEQ multiplex PCR, and TCRdb kept only the in-frame ones, dropping some. For V, J and clone size, that table is used; D and trimming come from the DNA. Here the sample spans about 84,000 clones, approximately 80% being singletons. This CDR3 comprises 14 residues. Germline V gives CDR1 MNHEY, CDR2 SVGAGI. J lost 0 bases, V lost 6 bases, and 3 bases had no gene match. Material for sequencing was peripheral blood. The J gene is TRBJ1-1, the V gene TRBV6-5, with 8 nucleotides matching TRBD1. This TCR came from a man in his sixties or seventies with acute or convalescent COVID-19. CDR3 nucleotide sequence: TGTGCCAGCAGAAGACAGGGGTTGAACACTGAAGCTTTCTTT. Translation gives CASRRQGLNTEAFF.